Presented here are 19 T cell receptor beta chains from one specimen sequenced in a study of blood T cell repertoires in COVID-19. Profiling relied on immunoSEQ multiplex PCR, and the TCRdb table lists in-frame clones only, not all of them. The sample contains 300,000 to 400,000 clones, around 90% of which appear only once. The sequenced sample consisted of peripheral blood. These receptors were obtained from a man younger than 45 with COVID-19, enrolled during active disease.

J is TRBJ1-1 and V is TRBV12-3 or TRBV12-4; a possible D gene is TRBD1 (5 bases). This CDR3 is 11 amino acids long. V lost 0 bases, J lost 13 bases, and 9 bases lay in between. DNA for the CDR3: TGTGCCAGCAGTTTAGCCGAGACAGTTTTCTTT. This gives the protein CASSLAETVFF.

V is TRBV5-6 and J is TRBJ2-1; tentatively, D is TRBD1 (6 bases). Trimming stripped 4 bases from V and 5 bases from J, with 19 bases between. Per germline, CDR1 SGHDT and CDR2 YYEEEE. The CDR3 contains 16 residues. CDR3 protein: CASSPTTRTANNEQFF. In DNA, the CDR3 is TGTGCCAGCAGCCCCACCACTCGGACAGCGAACAATGAGCAGTTCTTC. The full variable domain, with the rest looked up from reference TRBV5-6 and TRBJ2-1, is DAGVTQSPTHLIKTRGQQVTLRCSPKSGHDTVSWYQQALGQGPQFIFQYYEEEERQRGNFPDRFSGHQFPNYSSELNVNALLLGDSALYLCASSPTTRTANNEQFFGPGTRLTVL.

The V gene is TRBV10-3, the J gene TRBJ1-2; D gene unclear. V lost 2 bases and J lost 2, with 6 bases in between. The CDR3 covers 13 residues. Germline lookup yields CDR1 ENHRY and CDR2 SYGVKD. Written as DNA, the CDR3 is TGTGCCATCAGTGAGGAGATCAACTATGGCTACACCTTC. It encodes CAISEEINYGYTF.

J is TRBJ1-5 and V is TRBV4-2, with D unclear. The germline V and J ends were trimmed by 1 base and 5 bases, with 12 bases remaining between them. The CDR3 runs to 15 residues. CDR1 and CDR2 from the germline V gene are LGHNA and YNFKEQ. The DNA for the CDR3 is TGTGCCAGCAGCCAAGTTGCGGGTCGGGATCAGCCCCAGCATTTT. Protein sequence: CASSQVAGRDQPQHF.

The sample holds a few counts of this clone. The J gene is TRBJ1-2, the V gene TRBV6-2 or TRBV6-3; D possibly corresponds to TRBD1 (5 bases). Germline CDR1 MNHEY, CDR2 SVGEGT. The CDR3 contains 13 residues. The germline V and J ends were trimmed by 4 bases and 4 bases, with 10 bases remaining between them. The CDR3, as DNA: TGTGCCAGCAGTTTGACAGCTACCTATGGCTACACCTTC. Its protein is CASSLTATYGYTF.

The J gene is TRBJ2-1, the V gene TRBV30; maybe TRBD2 (5 bases). Per germline, CDR1 GTSNPN and CDR2 SVGIG (reference sequence). The CDR3 runs to 12 residues. V was cut by 0 bases and J by 16 bases, with 16 bases left in between. The CDR3 loop is CAWSVRGSSIFF. The CDR3 nucleotides read TGTGCCTGGAGTGTACGCGGGTCCTCAATATTCTTC.

The chain has TRBV5-1 and TRBJ2-5; 8 bases are a match to TRBD1. Germline values: CDR1 SGHRS, CDR2 YFSETQ. After removal of 1 base from V and 5 bases from J, the junction contained 7 bases not matched to a gene. The length of the CDR3 is 15 residues. The CDR3 region is CASSLSGTGLETQYF. CDR3 DNA sequence: TGCGCCAGCAGCTTGTCCGGGACAGGCCTGGAGACCCAGTACTTC.

The chain combines TRBV12-2 with TRBJ1-2; TRBD1 is taken as the D call from the table, unchecked against the DNA. TRBV12-2 is labeled a pseudogene. The CDR3 is made up of 16 amino acids. CDR3 bases: TGTGCAAGTCGCTTAGGCTTGACAGGGGGAGGTTATGGCTACACCTTC. Its translation is CASRLGLTGGGYGYTF.

A few counts support this clone. The chain uses TRBV12-5 and TRBJ2-1; 8 positions match TRBD2. V was pared by 0 bases and J by 0 bases, with 16 bases of the junction left unmatched. The CDR3 spans 21 residues. In germline, CDR1 is LGHNT, CDR2 FRNRAP. The CDR3 protein is CASGLVRDGGASRYSYNEQFF. As DNA, the CDR3 is TGTGCTAGTGGTTTGGTACGGGACGGGGGGGCATCCCGATACTCCTACAATGAGCAGTTCTTC.

This CDR3 reads CATEAGQGVTGELFF. CDR3 coding DNA: TGTGCCACCGAGGCGGGACAGGGGGTCACCGGGGAGCTGTTTTTT. J is TRBJ2-2 and V is TRBV15, with 11 positions matching TRBD1. The CDR3 extends over 15 amino acids. CDR1 is LNHNV and CDR2 is YYDKDF in the germline V gene (reference sequence). J lost 4 bases, V lost 8 bases, and 6 bases had no gene match.

The rearrangement joins TRBV3-1 (or the pseudogene TRBV3-2) to TRBJ2-2; TRBD2 aligns across 9 bases. CDR3 length: 15 residues. The germline V gene has CDR1 LGHDT and CDR2 YNNKEL (reference sequence). V shed 5 bases, J shed 6 bases, and the junction held 7 bases outside the gene matches. CDR3: CASSVSGRVAGELFF. DNA for the CDR3: TGTGCCAGCAGCGTTAGCGGGAGAGTGGCCGGGGAGCTGTTTTTT.

This clone was detected only once. V and J are TRBV30 and TRBJ1-5; TRBD1 matches at 7 bases. Germline V lookup: CDR1 GTSNPN, CDR2 SVGIG (reference sequence). The CDR3 length is 14 residues. V lost 5 bases and J lost 1; bases outside the gene matches: 5. The CDR3 DNA follows: TGTGCCTGGGCCCGGGACAGCAGCAATCAGCCCCAGCATTTT. It codes for CAWARDSSNQPQHF.

The chain links TRBV2 to TRBJ2-3; TRBD2 matches at 12 bases. CDR3 length: 15 residues. Germline V lookup: CDR1 SNHLY, CDR2 FYNNEI. Trimming cost V 7 bases and J 2 bases; bases outside gene matches: 4. Here the CDR3 DNA reads TGTGCCAGCATGCTAGCGGGGGGGCTCACAGATACGCAGTATTTT. Amino acids: CASMLAGGLTDTQYF. Based on the CDR3 plus reference TRBV2 and TRBJ2-3, the full variable domain is EPEVTQTPSHQVTQMGQEVILRCVPISNHLYFYWYRQILGQKVEFLVSFYNNEISEKSEIFDDQFSVERPDGSNFTLKIRSTKLEDSAMYFCASMLAGGLTDTQYFGPGTRLTVL.

This rearrangement joins TRBV11-1 to TRBJ1-2; 7 bases map to TRBD1. The germline gives CDR1 SGHAT, CDR2 FQDESV (reference sequence). The trim removed 5 bases at V and 2 bases at J, leaving 2 bases unmatched. The CDR3 is 13 amino acids. The CDR3 region has the DNA TGTGCCAGCAGCCTGGACAGGAACTATGGCTACACCTTC. Its translation: CASSLDRNYGYTF.

The chain employs TRBV19 and TRBJ1-2; maybe TRBD1 (6 bases). CDR3 size: 13 residues. Germline CDR1 and CDR2: LNHDA and SQIVND (reference sequence). V was trimmed by 7 bases and J by 6 bases, leaving 15 bases between them. The CDR3 is CASTSWGGDGYTF. CDR3 nucleotides: TGTGCCAGTACCTCGTGGGGGGGCGATGGCTACACCTTC. The variable domain in full, completed from reference TRBV19 and TRBJ1-2, reads DGGITQSPKYLFRKEGQNVTLSCEQNLNHDAMYWYRQDPGQGLRLIYYSQIVNDFQKGDIAEGYSVSREKKESFPLTVTSAQKNPTAFYLCASTSWGGDGYTFGSGTRLTVV.

The V call is TRBV9, the J call TRBJ1-1; D not resolved. Germline loops: CDR1 SGDLS, CDR2 YYNGEE. Trimming stripped 0 bases from V and 7 bases from J, with 13 bases between. This CDR3 has 14 amino acids. The CDR3 spells CASSVGVEAREAFF. The DNA for the CDR3 is TGTGCCAGCAGCGTAGGAGTTGAGGCCCGTGAAGCTTTCTTT.

The chain is built from TRBV27 and TRBJ2-3; D may be TRBD2 (6 bases). CDR1 is MNHEY, CDR2 SMNVEV, per germline (reference sequence). Trimming removed 4 bases from V and 0 bases from J, with 11 bases in between. CDR3 length equals 15 residues. This CDR3 is CASSSYGTSTDTQYF. The CDR3 nucleotides read TGTGCCAGCAGTTCATACGGGACTAGCACAGATACGCAGTATTTT.

This clone has a single count. The V gene is TRBV10-3, the J gene TRBJ1-1, with D possibly matching TRBD1 (5 bases). The CDR3 is 14 residues long. Per the germline V gene, CDR1 is ENHRY and CDR2 is SYGVKD. The V end was cut by 7 bases, the J end by 3 bases, with 15 bases between. Here the CDR3 DNA reads TGTGCCATCACCAGGGCGGGAGGCGACACTGAAGCTTTCTTT. The encoded protein is CAITRAGGDTEAFF.

This chain uses TRBV9 with TRBJ2-7, with D perhaps matching TRBD1 (6 bases). This CDR3 has 15 residues. Germline CDR1 SGDLS, CDR2 YYNGEE. V shed 0 bases and J shed 2 bases, with 12 bases lying between them. The CDR3 reads CASSVDPGQPYEQYF. The CDR3 DNA follows: TGTGCCAGCAGCGTAGATCCGGGACAACCCTACGAGCAGTACTTC.